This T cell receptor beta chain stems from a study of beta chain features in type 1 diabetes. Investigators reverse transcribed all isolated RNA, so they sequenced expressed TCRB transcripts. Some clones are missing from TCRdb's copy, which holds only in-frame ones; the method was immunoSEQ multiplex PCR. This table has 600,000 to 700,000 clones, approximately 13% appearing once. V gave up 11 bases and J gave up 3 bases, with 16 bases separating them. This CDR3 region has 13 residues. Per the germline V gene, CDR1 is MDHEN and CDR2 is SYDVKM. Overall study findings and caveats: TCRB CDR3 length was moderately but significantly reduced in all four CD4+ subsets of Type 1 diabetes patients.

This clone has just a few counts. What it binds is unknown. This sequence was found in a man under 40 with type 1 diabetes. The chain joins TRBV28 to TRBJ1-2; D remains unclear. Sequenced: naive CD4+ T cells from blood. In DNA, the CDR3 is TGTGCCGCAGCAGCCCACAGAGACTATGGCTACACCTTC. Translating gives CAAAAHRDYGYTF.